Listed below are T cell receptor beta chains from one sample, sequenced in a study of T cells in Graves' hyperthyroidism and ophthalmopathy. One entry per CDR3 protein, called by TCRdb with MiXCR from the multiplex PCR reads. The repertoire holds roughly 700,000 distinct CDR3 sequences, with 14% as singletons. The sample taken for sequencing was blood. The receptors here all came from a woman between 18 and 30 years old with Graves' hyperthyroidism. Each CDR3 is given with its conserved first and last residue. The D gene is left open where the match is weak. Only part of the rows carry a size: once, few, many, or a class if the clone is expanded.

clone_size j_call cdr3_length v_call d_call cdr3_nt cdr3_aa
NA TRBJ1-5 12 TRBV28 TRBD1 TGTGCCAGCAGTTGGACAGGGGCCTCCCTCCATTTT CASSWTGASLHF
many TRBJ2-7 14 TRBV7-9 NA TGTGCCAGCAGCACGACAGAAGGTGCCTACGAGCAGTACTTC CASSTTEGAYEQYF
many TRBJ1-5 15 TRBV10-3 NA TGTGCCATCAGAAGTGACCTGGGGAGCAATCAGCCCCAGCATTTT CAIRSDLGSNQPQHF
many TRBJ2-7 14 TRBV7-8 NA TGTGCCAGCAGCTTAGATTTAGGAGCCTACGAGCAGTACTTC CASSLDLGAYEQYF
NA TRBJ1-2 17 TRBV7-2 NA TGTGCCAGCAGCTTAGCTTCCGGGGCACAGCTCCCCTATGGCTACACCTTC CASSLASGAQLPYGYTF
NA TRBJ2-1 16 TRBV29-1 TRBD2 TGCAGCGTTGGGCTAGCGGGGGCAAGCTCCTACAATGAGCAGTTCTTC CSVGLAGASSYNEQFF
NA TRBJ2-7 18 TRBV28 NA TGTGCCAGCAGTTTCCAGGTTTTGCGGGACAGTTCCTCCTACGAGCAGTACTTC CASSFQVLRDSSSYEQYF
once TRBJ2-3 15 TRBV9 NA TGTGTCAGCAGCCCGAGGGGGGCCAGCACAGATACGCAGTATTTT CVSSPRGASTDTQYF
NA TRBJ2-2 14 TRBV2 NA TGTGCCGGCACCCGGGACACCACGACCGGGGAGCTGTTTTTT CAGTRDTTTGELFF
many TRBJ2-7 14 TRBV6-1 NA TGTGCCAGCACCACTCAAGTTGCGGGATCCGAGCAGTACTTC CASTTQVAGSEQYF
NA TRBJ2-1 15 TRBV24-1 NA TGTGCCACCAGTGACCCCGGGGTCCGGAGCAATGAGCAGTTCTTC CATSDPGVRSNEQFF
many TRBJ1-1 17 TRBV28 TRBD1 TGTGCCAGCAGTGACCCCCGGGACAGGGGGGCGAACACTGAAGCTTTCTTT CASSDPRDRGANTEAFF
many TRBJ2-1 15 TRBV2 TRBD1 TGTGCCAGCAGTGAGAGAATGGGACAGGGGAATGAGCAGTTCTTC CASSERMGQGNEQFF
many TRBJ1-5 11 TRBV12-5 NA TGTGCTAGTAGACAGAATCAGCCCCAGCATTTT CASRQNQPQHF
many TRBJ2-7 13 TRBV13 NA TGTGCCAGCAGCGGCCGTCTCTCCTACGAGCAGTACTTC CASSGRLSYEQYF
few TRBJ2-7 14 TRBV19 NA TGTGCCAGTAGTATAATCGGGGTATCCTACGAGCAGTACTTC CASSIIGVSYEQYF
NA TRBJ2-1 16 TRBV4-1 TRBD2 TGCGCCAGCAGCCAAGATTGGGCTAGCGGAAACAATGAGCAGTTCTTC CASSQDWASGNNEQFF
NA TRBJ1-2 13 TRBV25-1 NA TGTGCCAGCAGTGAATATTTGGGGGACGGCTACACCTTC CASSEYLGDGYTF
many TRBJ2-3 11 TRBV2 NA TGTGCCAGCGACCCCTCGGATACGCAGTATTTT CASDPSDTQYF
NA TRBJ2-3 15 TRBV28 NA TGTGCCAGCAGTTTCTTTAGGGAGAACACAGATACGCAGTATTTT CASSFFRENTDTQYF
many TRBJ2-2 18 TRBV11-3 TRBD2 TGTGCCAGCAGCCTGAGCGGGAGGGCCTGGTGGTCGACCGGGGAGCTGTTTTTT CASSLSGRAWWSTGELFF
many TRBJ1-1 13 TRBV2 NA TGTGCCAGCAGTGGGAGACAGCGCACTGAAGCTTTCTTT CASSGRQRTEAFF
many TRBJ1-1 16 TRBV11-1 NA TGTGCCAGCAGCCCCATGGGCCTGGGCCCGAGCACTGAAGCTTTCTTT CASSPMGLGPSTEAFF
many TRBJ2-1 12 TRBV11-3 NA TGTGCCAGCAGCTCCTTAAACGTGGAGCAGTTCTTC CASSSLNVEQFF
NA TRBJ2-6 17 TRBV20-1 NA TGCAGTGCTAGAGTTAGGCTCCTAGGGTCTGGGGCCAACGTCCTGACTTTC CSARVRLLGSGANVLTF
many TRBJ2-1 15 TRBV7-2 NA TGTGCCAGCAGCTTAGTAATCTCGGCTTACAATGAGCAGTTCTTC CASSLVISAYNEQFF
few TRBJ2-1 15 TRBV4-1 NA TGCGCCAGCAGCCAAGATGATTGGAGTATGGATGAGCAGTTCTTC CASSQDDWSMDEQFF
NA TRBJ2-1 12 TRBV27 TRBD1 TGTGCCAGCAGCGACCTTTCGGACAGGAGGTTCTTC CASSDLSDRRFF
many TRBJ1-1 18 TRBV11-3 NA TGTGCCAGCAGCTTAGAAAGGGGCCGGGTGGTGGGGAACACTGAAGCTTTCTTT CASSLERGRVVGNTEAFF
many TRBJ2-7 16 TRBV11-3 TRBD2 TGTGCCAGCAGCTTACGAGGACTAGCGGTTACCTACGAGCAGTACTTC CASSLRGLAVTYEQYF
many TRBJ2-1 17 TRBV15 TRBD2 TGTGCCACCAGCAGAGCTTGGACTAGCGGGAGTAACTATGAGCAGTTCTTC CATSRAWTSGSNYEQFF
many TRBJ2-2 17 TRBV4-2 TRBD2 TGTGCCAGCAGCCCCATACTAGCGGGAGTCGCCGCCGGGGAGCTGTTTTTT CASSPILAGVAAGELFF
NA TRBJ2-5 15 TRBV7-9 NA TGTGCCAGCAGCACTACCGGGACCGAAAAGCGGACCCAGTACTTC CASSTTGTEKRTQYF
few TRBJ2-2 16 TRBV6-5 TRBD2 TGTGCCAGCAGTTACTCTAGCGGGAGGTACACCGGGGAGCTGTTTTTT CASSYSSGRYTGELFF
many TRBJ2-7 12 TRBV20-1 NA TGCAGTGCGGGGGACTGGGAGGACGAGCAGTACTTC CSAGDWEDEQYF
NA TRBJ1-2 16 TRBV6-1 NA TGTGCCAGCAATACTAGGGAGGCAGGGGATAAGAATGGCTACACCTTC CASNTREAGDKNGYTF
few TRBJ1-6 16 TRBV10-3 NA TGTGCCATCAGTGAATTATGGGATGTTAATAATTCACCCCTCCACTTT CAISELWDVNNSPLHF
NA TRBJ2-7 13 TRBV20-1 TRBD2 TGCAGTGCTAGACTAGCGGGGGGGCTGGAGCAGTACTTC CSARLAGGLEQYF
many TRBJ2-1 13 TRBV27 NA TGTGCCAGCAGACAGGCGATCTACAATGAGCAGTTCTTC CASRQAIYNEQFF
many TRBJ2-1 13 TRBV2 TRBD1 TGTGCCAGCAGCACCGGACAGGGCAATGAGCAGTTCTTC CASSTGQGNEQFF
NA TRBJ1-2 13 TRBV9 NA TGTGCCAGCAGCGTAAACCCACAGGATGGCTACACCTTC CASSVNPQDGYTF
NA TRBJ2-2 14 TRBV7-3 NA TGTGCCAGCAAGCCTGGAGCATCCTACGGGGAGCTGTTTTTT CASKPGASYGELFF
many TRBJ2-7 13 TRBV5-1 NA TGCGCCAGCAGAAGGACTCCCTCCTACGAGCAGTACTTC CASRRTPSYEQYF
NA TRBJ1-4 14 TRBV5-4 NA TGTGCCAGCACGGTCCGGGGTCTTAATGAAAAACTGTTTTTT CASTVRGLNEKLFF
once TRBJ1-1 13 TRBV5-1 NA TGCGCCACCCAGCAGGCGATCGGCACTGAAGCTTTCTTT CATQQAIGTEAFF
NA TRBJ2-1 16 TRBV19 TRBD2 TGTGCCAGTAGATCCCTGACTAGCGGCCCCGACTATGAGCAGTTCTTC CASRSLTSGPDYEQFF